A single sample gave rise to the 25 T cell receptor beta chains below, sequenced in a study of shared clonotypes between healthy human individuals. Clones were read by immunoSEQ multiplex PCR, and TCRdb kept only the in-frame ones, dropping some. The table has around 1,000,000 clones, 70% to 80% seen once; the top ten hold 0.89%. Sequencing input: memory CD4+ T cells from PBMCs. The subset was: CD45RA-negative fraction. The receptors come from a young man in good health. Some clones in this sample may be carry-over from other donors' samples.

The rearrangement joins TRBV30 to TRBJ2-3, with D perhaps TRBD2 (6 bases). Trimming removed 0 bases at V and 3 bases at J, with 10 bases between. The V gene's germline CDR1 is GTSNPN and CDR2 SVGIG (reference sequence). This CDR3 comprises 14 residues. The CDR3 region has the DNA TGTGCCTGGAGTGTCTCCGGGAGTACAGATACGCAGTATTTT. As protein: CAWSVSGSTDTQYF.

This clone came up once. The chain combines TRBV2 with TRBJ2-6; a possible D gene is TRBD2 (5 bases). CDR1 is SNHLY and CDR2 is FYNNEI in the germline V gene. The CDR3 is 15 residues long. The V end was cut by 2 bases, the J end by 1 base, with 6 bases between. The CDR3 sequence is CASSERESGANVLTF. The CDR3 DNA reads TGTGCCAGCAGTGAAAGGGAGTCTGGGGCCAACGTCCTGACTTTC.

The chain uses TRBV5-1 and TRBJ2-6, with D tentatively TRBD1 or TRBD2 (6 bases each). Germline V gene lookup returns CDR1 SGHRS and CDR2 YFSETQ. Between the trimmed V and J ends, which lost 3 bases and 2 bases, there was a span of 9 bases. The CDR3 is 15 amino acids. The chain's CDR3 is CASSWGAAGANVLTF. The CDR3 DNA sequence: TGCGCCAGCAGCTGGGGGGCAGCTGGGGCCAACGTCCTGACTTTC.

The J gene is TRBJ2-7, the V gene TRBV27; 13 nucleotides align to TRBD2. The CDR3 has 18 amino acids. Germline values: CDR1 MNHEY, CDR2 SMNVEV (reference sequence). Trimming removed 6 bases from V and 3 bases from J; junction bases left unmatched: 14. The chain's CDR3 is CASSRRGLAGVDSYEQYF. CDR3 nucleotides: TGTGCCAGCAGCCGCCGTGGACTAGCGGGAGTAGACAGCTACGAGCAGTACTTC.

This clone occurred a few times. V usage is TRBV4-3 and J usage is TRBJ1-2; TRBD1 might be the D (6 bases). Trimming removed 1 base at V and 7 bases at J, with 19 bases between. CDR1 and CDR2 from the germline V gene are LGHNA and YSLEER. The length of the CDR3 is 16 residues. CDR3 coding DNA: TGCGCCAGCAGCCAAGCTCGGACAGTGAGTGGTGGTGGCTACACCTTC. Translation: CASSQARTVSGGGYTF.

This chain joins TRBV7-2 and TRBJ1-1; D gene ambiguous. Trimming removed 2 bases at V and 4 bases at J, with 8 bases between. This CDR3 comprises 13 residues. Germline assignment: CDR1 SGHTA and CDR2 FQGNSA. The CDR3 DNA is TGTGCCAGCAGCTTAATGATTACCACTGAAGCTTTCTTT. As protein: CASSLMITTEAFF.

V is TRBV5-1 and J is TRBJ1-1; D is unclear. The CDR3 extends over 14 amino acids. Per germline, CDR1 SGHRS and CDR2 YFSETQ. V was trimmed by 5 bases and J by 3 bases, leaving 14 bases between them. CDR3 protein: CASRNGPRDTEAFF. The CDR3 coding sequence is TGCGCCAGCAGGAACGGGCCAAGGGACACTGAAGCTTTCTTT.

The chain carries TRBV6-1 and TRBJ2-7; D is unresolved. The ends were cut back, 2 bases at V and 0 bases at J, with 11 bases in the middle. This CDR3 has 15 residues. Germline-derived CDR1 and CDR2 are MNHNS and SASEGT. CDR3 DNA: TGTGCCAGCAGTGAATTCCGGCTAGACTCCTACGAGCAGTACTTC. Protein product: CASSEFRLDSYEQYF.

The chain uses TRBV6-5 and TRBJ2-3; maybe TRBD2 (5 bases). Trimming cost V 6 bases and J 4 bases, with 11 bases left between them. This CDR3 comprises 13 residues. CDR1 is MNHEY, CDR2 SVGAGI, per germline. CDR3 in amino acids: CASRSPGADTQYF. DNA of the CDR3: TGTGCCAGCAGAAGCCCCGGGGCAGATACGCAGTATTTT.

For the CDR3, the DNA is TGTGCCAGCTCACCATCAGGGATCGCCAATGAAAAACTGTTTTTT. Encoded protein: CASSPSGIANEKLFF. This chain joins TRBV18 and TRBJ1-4, with D perhaps matching TRBD1 (5 bases). This CDR3 spans 15 amino acids. Germline values: CDR1 KGHSH, CDR2 LQKENI. V was trimmed by 2 bases and J by 5 bases, leaving 12 bases between them.

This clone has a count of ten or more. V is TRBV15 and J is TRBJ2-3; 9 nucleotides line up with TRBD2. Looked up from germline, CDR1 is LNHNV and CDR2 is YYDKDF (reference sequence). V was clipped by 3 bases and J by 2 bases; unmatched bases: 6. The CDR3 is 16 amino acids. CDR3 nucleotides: TGTGCCACCAGCAGTATTAGCGGGAGAATCACAGATACGCAGTATTTT. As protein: CATSSISGRITDTQYF.

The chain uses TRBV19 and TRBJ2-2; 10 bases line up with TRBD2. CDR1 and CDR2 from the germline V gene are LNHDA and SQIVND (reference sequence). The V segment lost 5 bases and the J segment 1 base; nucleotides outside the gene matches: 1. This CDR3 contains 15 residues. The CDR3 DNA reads TGTGCCAGTAGTTGGACTAGCGGGAACACCGGGGAGCTGTTTTTT. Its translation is CASSWTSGNTGELFF.

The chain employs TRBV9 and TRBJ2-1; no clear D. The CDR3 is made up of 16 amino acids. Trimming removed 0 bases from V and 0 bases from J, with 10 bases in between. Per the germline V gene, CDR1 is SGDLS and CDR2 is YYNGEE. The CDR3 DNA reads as TGTGCCAGCAGCGTAGATCCCTCTCTCTCCTACAATGAGCAGTTCTTC. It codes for CASSVDPSLSYNEQFF.

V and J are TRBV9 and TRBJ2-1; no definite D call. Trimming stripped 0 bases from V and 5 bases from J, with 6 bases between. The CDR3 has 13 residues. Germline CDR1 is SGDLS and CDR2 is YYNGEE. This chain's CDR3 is CASSVGQDNEQFF. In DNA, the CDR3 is TGTGCCAGCAGCGTAGGCCAGGACAATGAGCAGTTCTTC. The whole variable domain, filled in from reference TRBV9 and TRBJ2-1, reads DSGVTQTPKHLITATGQRVTLRCSPRSGDLSVYWYQQSLDQGLQFLIQYYNGEERAKGNILERFSAQQFPDLHSELNLSSLELGDSALYFCASSVGQDNEQFFGPGTRLTVL.

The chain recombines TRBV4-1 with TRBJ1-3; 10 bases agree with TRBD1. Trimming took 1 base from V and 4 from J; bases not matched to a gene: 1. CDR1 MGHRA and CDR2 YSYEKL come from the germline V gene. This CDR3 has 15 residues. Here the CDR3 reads CASSQGQGAGNTIYF. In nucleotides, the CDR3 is TGCGCCAGCAGCCAAGGACAGGGGGCCGGAAACACCATATATTTT.

CDR3 protein: CASSQIATSGSLGSVYEQFF. Written as DNA, the CDR3 is TGCGCCAGCAGCCAGATCGCGACTAGCGGGAGTCTCGGATCTGTCTATGAGCAGTTCTTC. The rearrangement links TRBV4-1 to TRBJ2-1, with 12 bases aligning to TRBD2. V lost 3 bases to trimming and J lost 8 bases; unmatched junction nucleotides: 20. The CDR3 has 20 amino acids. Germline CDR1 is MGHRA and CDR2 is YSYEKL.

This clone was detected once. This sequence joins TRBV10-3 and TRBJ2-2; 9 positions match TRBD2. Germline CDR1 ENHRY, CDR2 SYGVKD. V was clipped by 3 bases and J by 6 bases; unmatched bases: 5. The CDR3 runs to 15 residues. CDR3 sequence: CAISDSTSGSGELFF. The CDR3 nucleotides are TGTGCCATCAGTGATAGCACTAGCGGGTCCGGGGAGCTGTTTTTT.

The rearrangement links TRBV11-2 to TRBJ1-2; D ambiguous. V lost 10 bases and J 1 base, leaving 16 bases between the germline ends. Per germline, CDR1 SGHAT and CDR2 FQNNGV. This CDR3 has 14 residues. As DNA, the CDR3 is TGTGCCACCTCTCGGGCAGGTCTTAACTATGGCTACACCTTC. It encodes CATSRAGLNYGYTF.

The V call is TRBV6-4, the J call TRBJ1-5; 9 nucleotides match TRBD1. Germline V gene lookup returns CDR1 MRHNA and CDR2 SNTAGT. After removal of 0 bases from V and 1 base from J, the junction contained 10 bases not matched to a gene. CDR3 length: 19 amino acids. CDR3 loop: CASSDSTGTGKVSNQPQHF. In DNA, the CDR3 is TGTGCCAGCAGTGACTCAACCGGGACAGGGAAAGTAAGCAATCAGCCCCAGCATTTT.

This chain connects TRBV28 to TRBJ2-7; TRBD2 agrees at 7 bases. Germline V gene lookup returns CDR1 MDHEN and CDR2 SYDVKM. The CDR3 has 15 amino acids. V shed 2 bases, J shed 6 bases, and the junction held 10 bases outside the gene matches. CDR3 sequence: CASSLGAAGDLEQYF. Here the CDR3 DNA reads TGTGCCAGCAGTTTAGGGGCCGCGGGAGATCTCGAGCAGTACTTC.

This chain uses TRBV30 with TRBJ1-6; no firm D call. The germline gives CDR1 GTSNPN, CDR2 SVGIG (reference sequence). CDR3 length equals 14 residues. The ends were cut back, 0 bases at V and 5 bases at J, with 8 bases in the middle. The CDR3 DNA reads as TGTGCCTGGAGTGTACGCCAAAATAATTCACCCCTCCACTTT. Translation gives CAWSVRQNNSPLHF. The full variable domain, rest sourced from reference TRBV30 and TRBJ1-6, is SQTIHQWPATLVQPVGSPLSLECTVEGTSNPNLYWYRQAAGRGLQLLFYSVGIGQISSEVPQNLSASRPQDRQFILSSKKLLLSDSGFYLCAWSVRQNNSPLHFGNGTRLTVT.

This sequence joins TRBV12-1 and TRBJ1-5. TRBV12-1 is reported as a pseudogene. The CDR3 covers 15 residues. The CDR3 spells CASRSWGSPWQPQHF. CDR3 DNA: TGTGCCAGCAGAAGTTGGGGGTCTCCATGGCAGCCCCAGCATTTT.

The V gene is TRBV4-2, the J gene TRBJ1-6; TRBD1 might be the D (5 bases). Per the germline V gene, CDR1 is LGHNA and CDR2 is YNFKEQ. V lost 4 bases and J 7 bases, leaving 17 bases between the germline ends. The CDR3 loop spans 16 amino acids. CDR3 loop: CASSPFMQGLNSPLHF. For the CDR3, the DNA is TGTGCCAGCAGCCCTTTTATGCAGGGTTTGAATTCACCCCTCCACTTT.

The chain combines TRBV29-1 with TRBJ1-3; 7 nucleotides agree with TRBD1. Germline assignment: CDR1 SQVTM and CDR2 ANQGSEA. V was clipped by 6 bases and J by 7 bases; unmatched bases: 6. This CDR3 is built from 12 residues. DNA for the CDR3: TGCAGCGTCGCGACAGGGCTCAACACCATATATTTT. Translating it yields CSVATGLNTIYF. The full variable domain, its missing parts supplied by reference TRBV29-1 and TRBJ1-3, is SAVISQKPSRDICQRGTSLTIQCQVDSQVTMMFWYRQQPGQSLTLIATANQGSEATYESGFVIDKFPISRPNLTFSTLTVSNMSPEDSSIYLCSVATGLNTIYFGEGSWLTVV.

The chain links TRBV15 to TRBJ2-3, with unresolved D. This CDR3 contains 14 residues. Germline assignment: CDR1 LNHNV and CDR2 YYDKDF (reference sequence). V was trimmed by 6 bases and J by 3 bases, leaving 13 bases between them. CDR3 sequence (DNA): TGTGCCACCAGATCGCTAGATATGACAGATACGCAGTATTTT. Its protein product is CATRSLDMTDTQYF.